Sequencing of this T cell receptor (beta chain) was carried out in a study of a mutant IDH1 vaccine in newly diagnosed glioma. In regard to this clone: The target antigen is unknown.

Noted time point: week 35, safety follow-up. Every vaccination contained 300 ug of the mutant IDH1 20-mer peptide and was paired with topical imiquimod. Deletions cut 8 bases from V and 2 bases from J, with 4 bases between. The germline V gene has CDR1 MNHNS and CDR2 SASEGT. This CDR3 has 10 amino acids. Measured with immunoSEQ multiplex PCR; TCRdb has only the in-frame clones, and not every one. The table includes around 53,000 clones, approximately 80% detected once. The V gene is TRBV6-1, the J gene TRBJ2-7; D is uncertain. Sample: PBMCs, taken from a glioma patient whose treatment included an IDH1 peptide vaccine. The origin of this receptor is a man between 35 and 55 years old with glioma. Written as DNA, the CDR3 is TGTGCCAGCGGCGCCTACGAGCAGTACTTC. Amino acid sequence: CASGAYEQYF.